The sequence of this TCR beta chain was determined in a study of post-analysis software for immune sequencing data. Looking at the study overall: Secondary progressive, relapsing-remitting and progressive-relapsing multiple sclerosis were among the included disease courses. Study observations and caveats: For normalized Chao1 diversity, multiple sclerosis patients scored significantly lower than controls did. By F measure, strong co-clustering occurred among samples prepared in the same batch. Four or five TRBV segments were more frequent in patients than controls; TRBV5-6, TRBV5-1 and TRBV20-1 belonged to this group.

Unique molecular identifiers were carried by the TCR beta cDNA libraries. Researchers reported roughly 0.5 million cDNA molecules coming from around 1 to 9.1 million T cells. TCRdb re-analysed the PCR reads in MiXCR, keeping a single row per CDR3 protein. The sample contains about 500,000 distinct CDR3 sequences, under 55% of which appear only once. About this clonotype: No antigen is known for it.

J gave up 4 bases and V 6 bases, and 10 bases lay outside the gene matches. The germline CDR1 and CDR2 sequences are MDHEN and SYDVKM. The CDR3 runs 17 residues. Sequences were obtained from blood. This clonotype was obtained from a girl aged 10 to 17 with multiple sclerosis. The chain links TRBV28 to TRBJ2-7; the match to TRBD2 covers 15 bases. CDR3 bases: TGTGCCAGCAGATGGACTAGCGGGAGGGCCAGATCATACGAGCAGTACTTC. It yields the protein CASRWTSGRARSYEQYF.